A selection of T cell receptor beta chains follows, all from one sample in a study of control samples from healthy donors and cancer patients. Assay: immunoSEQ multiplex PCR; the TCRdb copy retains only in-frame clones and omits some. The repertoire holds approximately 140,000 clones, roughly 93% seen once, with 5.8% in the top ten. What was sequenced was blood. All receptors come from a man aged 18 to 30 in good health. Each CDR3 is given with its conserved first and last residue. A D gene is named only where the DNA matches it firmly. Clone size, where shown, is once, few, many, or a class for clones that have expanded.

v_gene	abundance	d_gene	j_gene	CDR3aa	CDR3nt
TRBV13	.	.	TRBJ2-1	CASSYIDEQFF	TGTGCCAGCAGCTACATCGATGAGCAGTTCTTC
TRBV30	few	.	TRBJ1-4	CAWSEGRSGEKLFF	TGTGCCTGGAGTGAGGGACGGTCTGGTGAAAAACTGTTTTTT
TRBV6-2/TRBV6-3	.	TRBD1	TRBJ1-2	CASSYGRGPGYTF	TGTGCCAGCAGTTACGGCAGGGGGCCTGGCTACACCTTC
TRBV6-6	.	TRBD2	TRBJ2-7	CASTSGGASGTYEQYF	TGTGCCAGCACCTCGGGAGGGGCTAGCGGGACTTACGAGCAGTACTTC
TRBV5-1	.	.	TRBJ2-1	CASSPTSYNEQFF	TGCGCCAGCAGCCCAACCTCCTACAATGAGCAGTTCTTC
TRBV2	.	.	TRBJ2-2	CASTGARNTGELFF	TGTGCCAGCACGGGAGCACGGAACACCGGGGAGCTGTTTTTT
TRBV3-1/TRBV3-2	.	.	TRBJ2-3	CASSQDLGSTDTQYF	TGTGCCAGCAGCCAAGATCTGGGAAGCACAGATACGCAGTATTTT
TRBV4-2	.	.	TRBJ2-3	CASSQEQGSTDTQYF	TGTGCCAGCAGCCAAGAACAGGGAAGCACAGATACGCAGTATTTT
TRBV6-5	.	TRBD2	TRBJ2-1	CASTLSGGEQFF	TGTGCCAGCACTCTATCGGGGGGTGAGCAGTTCTTC
TRBV5-5	.	TRBD1	TRBJ2-3	CASSPGTAAPRTQYF	TGTGCCAGCAGCCCGGGGACAGCGGCCCCGAGGACGCAGTATTTT
TRBV18	.	.	TRBJ2-6	CASSPVGSGANVLTF	TGTGCCAGCTCACCCGTAGGGTCTGGGGCCAACGTCCTGACTTTC
TRBV5-1	.	.	TRBJ1-1	CASSFSMNTEAFF	TGCGCCAGCAGCTTTTCAATGAACACTGAAGCTTTCTTT
TRBV9	.	.	TRBJ2-2	CASSLPPGELFF	TGTGCCAGCAGCCTCCCCCCCGGGGAGCTGTTTTTT
TRBV24-1	.	.	TRBJ1-6	CATSDPYRASPLHF	TGTGCCACCAGTGATCCTTACAGGGCATCACCCCTCCACTTT
TRBV6-6	.	TRBD1	TRBJ1-4	CASSYSEAGGQLFF	TGTGCCAGCAGTTACTCGGAGGCAGGGGGACAACTGTTTTTT